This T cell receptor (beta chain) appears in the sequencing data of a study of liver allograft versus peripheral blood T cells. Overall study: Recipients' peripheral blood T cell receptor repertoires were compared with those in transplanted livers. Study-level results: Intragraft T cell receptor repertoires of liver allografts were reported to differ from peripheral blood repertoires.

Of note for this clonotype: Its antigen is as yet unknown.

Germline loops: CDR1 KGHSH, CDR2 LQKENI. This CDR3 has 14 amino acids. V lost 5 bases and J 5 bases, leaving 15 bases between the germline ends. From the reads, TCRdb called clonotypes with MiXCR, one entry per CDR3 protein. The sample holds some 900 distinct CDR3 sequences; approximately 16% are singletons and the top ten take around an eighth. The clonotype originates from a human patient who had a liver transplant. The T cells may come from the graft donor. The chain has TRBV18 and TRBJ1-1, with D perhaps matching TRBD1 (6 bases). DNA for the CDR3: TGTGCCAGCTCAACTCAGGGGTCGGATACTGAAGCTTTCTTT. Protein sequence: CASSTQGSDTEAFF.